These T cell receptor beta chains were read from a single sample in a study of cytomegalovirus exposure and HLA in healthy donors. Profiled with immunoSEQ multiplex PCR; TCRdb holds only in-frame clones, not every one. The profile covers approximately 160,000 clones, with about 81% appearing a single time and about 1.6% taken by the ten largest. Sequenced: PBMCs. The receptors derive from a girl between 5 and 17 years old in good health and CMV-seropositive. Each CDR3 is given with its conserved first and last residue. A D gene is named only where the DNA matches it firmly. Only part of the rows carry a size: once, few, many, or a class if the clone is expanded.

j_call v_call d_call clone_size cdr3_aa cdr3_nt
TRBJ1-4 TRBV4-3 TRBD1 . CASSQVRTGGYEKLFF TGCGCCAGCAGCCAGGTCCGGACAGGGGGTTATGAAAAACTGTTTTTT
TRBJ1-1 TRBV15 . . CATSRDQTGRTEAFF TGTGCCACCAGCAGAGACCAAACAGGAAGGACTGAAGCTTTCTTT
TRBJ2-3 TRBV7-4 TRBD2 . CASSRVTWRGGTDTQYF TGTGCCAGCAGCCGTGTAACCTGGCGGGGGGGCACAGATACGCAGTATTTT
TRBJ1-1 TRBV2 TRBD1 . CASSLGQATEAFF TGTGCCAGCAGTCTCGGACAGGCCACTGAAGCTTTCTTT
TRBJ1-4 TRBV15 . . CATSREREGPGGEKLFF TGTGCCACCAGCAGGGAAAGGGAGGGCCCCGGAGGGGAAAAACTGTTTTTT
TRBJ2-3 TRBV2 . once CASSYADTRTDTQYF TGTGCCAGCTCCTATGCTGATACCCGGACAGATACGCAGTATTTT
TRBJ2-1 TRBV11-2 . . CASSLGQDNEQFF TGTGCCAGCAGCTTAGGGCAAGACAATGAGCAGTTCTTC
TRBJ2-2 TRBV5-1 . . CASSLAVGGNTGELFF TGCGCCAGCAGCTTGGCCGTCGGGGGGAACACCGGGGAGCTGTTTTTT
TRBJ2-7 TRBV6-5 TRBD2 . CASSPRPTGGYEQYF TGTGCCAGCAGTCCGCGCCCGACGGGAGGCTACGAGCAGTACTTC
TRBJ2-1 TRBV27 TRBD2 . CASSGLAGFNEQFF TGTGCCAGTTCGGGACTAGCGGGGTTCAATGAGCAGTTCTTC
TRBJ2-1 TRBV18 TRBD1 . CASSLSSDRVFGQFF TGTGCCAGCTCACTGTCGTCGGACAGGGTTTTCGGGCAGTTCTTC
TRBJ2-5 TRBV5-6 TRBD1 . CASSESGTGYQETQYF TGTGCCAGCAGCGAGTCCGGGACAGGCTACCAAGAGACCCAGTACTTC
TRBJ2-7 TRBV5-4 TRBD2 once CASSSGGGRNLYEQYF TGTGCCAGCAGCTCGGGGGGGGGCCGAAACCTTTACGAGCAGTACTTC
TRBJ2-5 TRBV27 TRBD2 . CASSSTGPREGQYF TGTGCCAGCAGTTCGACCGGGCCCCGGGAGGGCCAGTACTTC
TRBJ2-3 TRBV14 . . CASSQERGDTQYF TGTGCCAGCAGCCAAGAACGGGGGGATACGCAGTATTTT
TRBJ1-1 TRBV6-4 TRBD1 . CASSDTKTGGTEAFF TGTGCCAGCAGTGACACCAAGACAGGGGGCACGGAAGCTTTCTTT
TRBJ1-4 TRBV28 TRBD1 . CASRWDRGYEKLFF TGTGCCAGCAGGTGGGACAGGGGCTATGAAAAACTGTTTTTT
TRBJ2-7 TRBV4-3 TRBD2 . CASSRSPGGAYEQYF TGCGCCAGCAGCCGAAGCCCGGGGGGAGCCTACGAGCAGTACTTC
TRBJ1-1 TRBV6-5 TRBD1 . CASSYGQGFRTEAFF TGTGCCAGCAGTTACGGACAGGGGTTCAGGACTGAAGCTTTCTTT
TRBJ2-5 TRBV5-1 TRBD2 . CASSGIAGALQETQYF TGCGCCAGCAGCGGGATAGCGGGAGCCCTCCAAGAGACCCAGTACTTC
TRBJ2-2 TRBV6-5 . . CASSYVGVPPGELFF TGTGCCAGCAGTTACGTGGGAGTCCCTCCCGGGGAGCTGTTTTTT
TRBJ2-5 TRBV20-1 TRBD1 . CSPGGSETQYF TGCAGTCCAGGGGGCTCGGAGACCCAGTACTTC
TRBJ1-5 TRBV28 . once CASRVPGSGNQPQHF TGTGCCAGCAGAGTCCCCGGGAGTGGCAATCAGCCCCAGCATTTT
TRBJ1-2 TRBV5-6 . few CASSLREYGYTF TGTGCCAGCAGCTTGCGGGAATATGGCTACACCTTC
TRBJ2-6 TRBV18 TRBD1 . CASSPLTGGNLGSGANVLTF TGTGCCAGCTCACCCTTGACAGGGGGTAATCTCGGCTCTGGGGCCAACGTCCTGACTTTC
TRBJ1-1 TRBV6-5 TRBD1 . CASSYDRGNTEAFF TGTGCCAGCAGTTATGACAGGGGGAACACTGAAGCTTTCTTT
TRBJ1-5 TRBV28 TRBD1 . CASSLSSGQAQHF TGTGCCAGCAGTTTATCCTCAGGACAGGCCCAGCATTTT
TRBJ2-7 TRBV27 TRBD2 . CASSSTSGLSYEQYF TGTGCCAGCAGTTCCACTAGCGGCCTCTCCTACGAGCAGTACTTC
TRBJ1-2 TRBV7-6 TRBD1 . CASSLTGTGDYGYTF TGTGCCAGCAGCTTAACCGGGACAGGGGACTATGGCTACACCTTC
TRBJ2-1 TRBV29-1 TRBD2 . CSVGGRAGSSSYNEQFF TGCAGCGTTGGTGGGCGAGCGGGGTCAAGCTCCTACAATGAGCAGTTCTTC
TRBJ2-7 TRBV6-5 . . CASSLWAKSYEQYF TGTGCCAGCAGTTTATGGGCGAAATCCTACGAGCAGTACTTC
TRBJ2-5 TRBV11-2 . . CASSGTRGGGETQYF TGTGCCAGCAGTGGTACGAGGGGGGGCGGGGAGACCCAGTACTTC
TRBJ1-4 TRBV28 . . CASSFNRDEKLFF TGTGCCAGCAGTTTCAACAGGGACGAAAAACTGTTTTTT
TRBJ2-5 TRBV7-9 . . CASSPTIQETQYF TGTGCCAGCAGCCCGACTATCCAAGAGACCCAGTACTTC
TRBJ1-5 TRBV4-1 . . CASSQEAQAGQPQHF TGCGCCAGCAGCCAAGAGGCCCAGGCGGGTCAGCCCCAGCATTTT
TRBJ1-4 TRBV29-1 . . CSAGAGDNEKLFF TGCAGCGCCGGGGCGGGGGATAATGAAAAACTGTTTTTT
TRBJ2-7 TRBV28 TRBD2 . CASSLPAGPREQYF TGTGCCAGCAGTTTACCAGCGGGACCGCGGGAGCAGTACTTC
TRBJ2-3 TRBV28 . . CASRHRDWSEDTQYF TGTGCCAGCAGACACAGGGATTGGTCGGAAGATACGCAGTATTTT
TRBJ2-2 TRBV7-6 TRBD2 . CASSPLGGSGSHGELFF TGTGCCAGCAGCCCGCTTGGTGGTAGCGGGAGTCACGGGGAGCTGTTTTTT
TRBJ1-3 TRBV28 . . CASSLSSLNTIYF TGTGCCAGCAGTTTATCGAGTTTGAACACCATATATTTT
TRBJ2-7 TRBV9 TRBD2 once CASSATAGSTYEQYF TGTGCCAGCAGCGCAACAGCGGGGTCCACCTACGAGCAGTACTTC
TRBJ2-7 TRBV19 TRBD1 . CASKGTGGFGTYEQYF TGTGCCAGTAAGGGGACAGGGGGCTTCGGCACCTACGAGCAGTACTTC
TRBJ1-5 TRBV6-4 . . CDLQVGNQPQHF TGTGACCTACAGGTAGGCAATCAGCCCCAGCATTTT
TRBJ2-7 TRBV7-9 TRBD1 . CASSRQGNSYEQYF TGTGCCAGCAGCCGACAGGGCAACTCCTACGAGCAGTACTTC
TRBJ2-6 TRBV29-1 . . CSVDISGANVLTF TGCAGCGTTGATATCTCTGGGGCCAACGTCCTGACTTTC
TRBJ1-2 TRBV5-1 TRBD1 once CASSPTGMDGYTF TGCGCCAGCAGCCCGACAGGGATGGACGGCTACACCTTC
TRBJ1-1 TRBV30 . . CACATTDYTEAFF TGTGCCTGTGCCACGACAGATTACACTGAAGCTTTCTTT
TRBJ2-7 TRBV4-2 TRBD1 . CASSQEGTGGGLNEQYF TGTGCCAGCAGCCAAGAAGGGACAGGGGGCGGTTTAAACGAGCAGTACTTC
TRBJ1-2 TRBV6-1 . . CASSEMGNRNRGYTF TGTGCCAGCAGTGAAATGGGTAACAGGAACCGGGGCTACACCTTC
TRBJ1-1 TRBV6-5 TRBD1 . CASRIGTENTEAFF TGTGCCAGCAGGATAGGGACAGAGAACACTGAAGCTTTCTTT
TRBJ2-2 TRBV7-3 . . CASSLEAAGYTGELFF TGTGCCAGCAGCTTAGAGGCGGCGGGCTACACCGGGGAGCTGTTTTTT
TRBJ2-7 TRBV6-6 . . CASRSGGSYEQYF TGTGCCAGCAGGAGTGGGGGCTCCTACGAGCAGTACTTC
TRBJ1-2 TRBV28 . once CASSSGSVGYTF TGTGCCAGCTCTTCTGGCTCTGTCGGCTACACCTTC
TRBJ1-4 TRBV5-4 . few CASSGGGVEEKLFF TGTGCCAGCAGCGGAGGAGGGGTCGAGGAAAAACTGTTTTTT
TRBJ2-7 TRBV2 TRBD1 . CASSERTDRGPYEQYF TGTGCCAGCAGTGAGCGGACGGACAGGGGGCCGTACGAGCAGTACTTC
TRBJ1-1 TRBV28 . once CASSFAGVEAFF TGTGCCAGCAGTTTTGCGGGGGTAGAAGCTTTCTTT
TRBJ2-2 TRBV7-9 TRBD2 . CASSRGASGSSTGELFF TGTGCCAGCTCCAGAGGGGCTAGCGGGAGTTCCACCGGGGAGCTGTTTTTT
TRBJ2-1 TRBV4-1 TRBD2 . CASSQTTSVSYNEQFF TGCGCCAGCAGCCAGACGACTAGCGTCTCCTACAATGAGCAGTTCTTC